Listed here are 17 T cell receptor beta chains from one sample, sequenced in a study of beta chain features in type 1 diabetes. As every portion of the isolated RNA was reverse transcribed, the sequencing read expressed TCRB transcripts. Measured with immunoSEQ multiplex PCR; TCRdb has only the in-frame clones, and not every one. The table records around 240,000 clones, over 8.5% of them present only once. Material: naive CD4+ T cells from blood. These receptors all stem from a woman aged 18 to 35 in good health.

The chain combines TRBV6-5 with TRBJ1-2; D possibly corresponds to TRBD1 (6 bases). The V gene's germline CDR1 is MNHEY and CDR2 SVGAGI. V was trimmed by 6 bases and J by 8 bases, leaving 10 bases between them. The CDR3 spans 11 residues. CDR3 in DNA: TGTGCCAGCAGACAGGGATTCGGCTACACCTTC. It codes for CASRQGFGYTF.

The chain has TRBV5-1 and TRBJ1-4; maybe TRBD1 (5 bases). V was cut by 3 bases and J by 7 bases, with 13 bases left in between. CDR3 length: 14 residues. Per the germline V gene, CDR1 is SGHRS and CDR2 is YFSETQ. In nucleotides, the CDR3 is TGCGCCAGCAGCTCCGGTCTCGGGGGTGAAAAACTGTTTTTT. This codes for CASSSGLGGEKLFF.

The chain recombines TRBV29-1 with TRBJ2-1, with 7 positions matching TRBD2. The CDR3 contains 14 residues. From germline, CDR1 is SQVTM and CDR2 ANQGSEA. The junction had 10 bases not matched to a gene; V was cut back by 3 bases and J by 8 bases. The CDR3 DNA sequence: TGCAGCGTTGACGGCGCTAGCGGTTTGGATGAGCAGTTCTTC. Its protein is CSVDGASGLDEQFF.

This clone was detected only a few times. The chain employs TRBV5-1 and TRBJ1-2, with D tentatively TRBD1 (5 bases). CDR1 and CDR2 (germline): SGHRS, YFSETQ. The CDR3 runs to 12 residues. Trimming pared 4 bases from V and 5 bases from J, leaving 9 bases between. Here the CDR3 DNA reads TGCGCCAGCAGCCTGACAGATTATGGCTACACCTTC. It translates to CASSLTDYGYTF. The full variable domain, in which reference TRBV5-1 and TRBJ1-2 provide the parts outside the CDR3, is KAGVTQTPRYLIKTRGQQVTLSCSPISGHRSVSWYQQTPGQGLQFLFEYFSETQRNKGNFPGRFSGRQFSNSRSEMNVSTLELGDSALYLCASSLTDYGYTFGSGTRLTVV.

V and J are TRBV5-1 and TRBJ1-2, with D maybe TRBD1 (6 bases). Germline assignment: CDR1 SGHRS and CDR2 YFSETQ. V was trimmed by 0 bases and J by 8 bases, leaving 11 bases between them. This CDR3 region has 13 residues. The CDR3 spells CASSLGQDLGYTF. The CDR3 region has the DNA TGCGCCAGCAGCTTGGGACAGGACCTCGGCTACACCTTC. Full variable domain (rest looked up from reference TRBV5-1 and TRBJ1-2): KAGVTQTPRYLIKTRGQQVTLSCSPISGHRSVSWYQQTPGQGLQFLFEYFSETQRNKGNFPGRFSGRQFSNSRSEMNVSTLELGDSALYLCASSLGQDLGYTFGSGTRLTVV.

V usage is TRBV2 and J usage is TRBJ2-5; 9 nucleotides line up with TRBD1. Germline V CDR1 and CDR2: SNHLY, FYNNEI. This CDR3 spans 13 amino acids. With V trimmed by 9 bases and J by 6 bases, 8 bases remained unmatched. CDR3 DNA: TGTGCCAGTGGGGGGACAGGGATACAGACCCAGTACTTC. Its translation: CASGGTGIQTQYF. Filled out from reference TRBV2 and TRBJ2-5, the complete variable domain reads EPEVTQTPSHQVTQMGQEVILRCVPISNHLYFYWYRQILGQKVEFLVSFYNNEISEKSEIFDDQFSVERPDGSNFTLKIRSTKLEDSAMYFCASGGTGIQTQYFGPGTRLLVL.

Only a few counts were recorded for this clone. The chain links TRBV7-9 to TRBJ1-2; D ambiguous. Germline CDR1 is SEHNR and CDR2 is FQNEAQ (reference sequence). V was clipped by 5 bases and J by 1 base, with 5 bases between them. The CDR3 loop spans 12 amino acids. The CDR3 nucleotides are TGTGCCAGCAGCGCGATTAACTATGGCTACACCTTC. This codes for CASSAINYGYTF.

This clone was observed a handful of times. The J gene is TRBJ2-5, the V gene TRBV30; 9 bases line up with TRBD2. Germline CDR1 reads GTSNPN; CDR2 reads SVGIG (reference sequence). Trimming took 1 base from V and 3 from J; bases not matched to a gene: 9. CDR3 size: 16 residues. DNA of the CDR3: TGTGCCTGGAGTGGGGAAGCGGGGGGAAGGGAAGAGACCCAGTACTTC. Its translation: CAWSGEAGGREETQYF.

The chain employs TRBV18 and TRBJ1-1, with D perhaps matching TRBD1 (5 bases). V was clipped by 3 bases and J by 1 base, with 9 bases between them. The CDR3 covers 14 residues. Germline V gene lookup returns CDR1 KGHSH and CDR2 LQKENI. The CDR3 spells CASSPFGQNTEAFF. DNA of the CDR3: TGTGCCAGCTCACCTTTCGGACAGAACACTGAAGCTTTCTTT.

The table lists this clone with a few counts. The chain links TRBV5-4 to TRBJ2-7; D perhaps matches TRBD2 (6 bases). Trimming pared 4 bases from V and 7 bases from J, leaving 15 bases between. Germline-derived CDR1 and CDR2 are SGHNT and YYREEE (reference sequence). This CDR3 contains 13 residues. The CDR3 DNA reads TGTGCCAGCAGCCTCTGGCGGGGTCAAGAGCAGTACTTC. As protein: CASSLWRGQEQYF.

The chain employs TRBV5-4 and TRBJ2-3; 7 bases agree with TRBD2. Germline CDR1 SGHNT, CDR2 YYREEE (reference sequence). CDR3 length: 14 residues. Trimming cost V 6 bases and J 2 bases; bases outside gene matches: 6. For the CDR3, the DNA is TGTGCCAGCACCAGGGACTACGACACAGATACGCAGTATTTT. It yields the protein CASTRDYDTDTQYF.

This chain joins TRBV7-9 and TRBJ2-1, with TRBD2 matching over 14 bases. Germline V gene data show CDR1 as SEHNR and CDR2 as FQNEAQ (reference sequence). This CDR3 is built from 17 residues. V dropped 1 base and J dropped 5; count of bases not matched to a gene: 4. CDR3: CASSLGGLAGVNNEQFF. The DNA of the CDR3 is TGTGCCAGCAGCTTAGGGGGACTAGCGGGAGTGAACAATGAGCAGTTCTTC.

The chain links TRBV5-4 to TRBJ1-4; TRBD1 matches at 7 bases. With V trimmed by 0 bases and J by 10 bases, 12 bases remained unmatched. CDR1 and CDR2 (germline): SGHNT, YYREEE (reference sequence). This CDR3 region has 16 residues. CDR3 amino acids: CASSLARQGGVGKLFF. CDR3 DNA: TGTGCCAGCAGCTTGGCGCGGCAGGGGGGTGTGGGAAAACTGTTTTTT.

This clone was seen a handful of times. The chain combines TRBV5-1 with TRBJ2-3, with TRBD2 matching 12 bases. The germline CDR1 and CDR2 sequences are SGHRS and YFSETQ. The V and J ends lost 4 bases and 3 bases, in that order; junction bases with no gene match: 9. This CDR3 has 17 amino acids. CDR3 bases: TGCGCCAGCAGCGTCCCGGGACTAGCGGGTAGGACAGATACGCAGTATTTT. Residues: CASSVPGLAGRTDTQYF.

In this sample, this clone turned up a few times. The chain links TRBV4-2 to TRBJ2-1; TRBD2 matches at 7 bases. Germline V lookup: CDR1 LGHNA, CDR2 YNFKEQ. The trim removed 0 bases at V and 5 bases at J, leaving 7 bases unmatched. This CDR3 has 16 residues. DNA of the CDR3: TGTGCCAGCAGCCAAGAAGCTGGGAGGGTACACAATGAGCAGTTCTTC. Translating gives CASSQEAGRVHNEQFF.

V and J are TRBV15 and TRBJ1-2, with D hard to call. The CDR3 is 13 residues long. V lost 5 bases to trimming and J lost 4 bases, with 11 bases between them. Per the germline V gene, CDR1 is LNHNV and CDR2 is YYDKDF (reference sequence). The CDR3: CATSPRVGYGYTF. CDR3 in DNA: TGTGCCACCAGCCCCCGGGTGGGCTATGGCTACACCTTC.

The sample holds a few counts of this clone. This sequence joins TRBV15 and TRBJ2-3; D is perhaps TRBD1 (6 bases). The CDR3 extends over 13 amino acids. The germline V gene encodes CDR1 LNHNV and CDR2 YYDKDF (reference sequence). Trimming stripped 0 bases from V and 6 bases from J, with 7 bases between. The DNA for the CDR3 is TGTGCCACCAGCAGAGACACAGGGGATACGCAGTATTTT. Protein product: CATSRDTGDTQYF.